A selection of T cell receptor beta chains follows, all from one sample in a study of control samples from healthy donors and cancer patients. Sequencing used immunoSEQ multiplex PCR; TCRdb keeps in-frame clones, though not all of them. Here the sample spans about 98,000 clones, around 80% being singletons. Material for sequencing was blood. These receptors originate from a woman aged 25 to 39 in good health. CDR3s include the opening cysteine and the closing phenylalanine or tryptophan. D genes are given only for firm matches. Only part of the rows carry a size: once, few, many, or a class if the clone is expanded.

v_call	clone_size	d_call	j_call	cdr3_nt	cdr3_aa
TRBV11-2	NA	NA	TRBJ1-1	TGTGCCAGCAGCTCACGGGAGAACACTGAAGCTTTCTTT	CASSSRENTEAFF
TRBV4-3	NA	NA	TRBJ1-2	TGCGCCAGCAGCCAAGGTAGGAACGCTAACTATGGCTACACCTTC	CASSQGRNANYGYTF
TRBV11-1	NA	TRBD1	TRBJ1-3	TGTGCCAGCAGCCGGACAGGTGTGGGAAACACCATATATTTT	CASSRTGVGNTIYF
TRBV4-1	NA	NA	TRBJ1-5	TGCGCCAGCAGCCAAGTCGTGTGGAGGAGCAATCAGCCCCAGCATTTT	CASSQVVWRSNQPQHF
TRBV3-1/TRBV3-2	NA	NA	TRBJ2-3	TGTGCCAGCAGCCAACCGCTGACAGACTGCACAGATACGCAGTATTTT	CASSQPLTDCTDTQYF
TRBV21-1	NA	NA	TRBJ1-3	TGTGCCAGCAGCAAAACAACGTTCAATGGAAACACCATATATTTT	CASSKTTFNGNTIYF
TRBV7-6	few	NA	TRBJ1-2	TGTGCCAGCAGCCAAGACATCTTTTATGGCTACACCTTC	CASSQDIFYGYTF
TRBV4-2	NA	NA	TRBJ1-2	TGTGCCAGCAGCCCGGGTGGCAGGGAGGGCTATGGCTACACCTTC	CASSPGGREGYGYTF
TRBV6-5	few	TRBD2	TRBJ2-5	TGTGCCAGCAGTTTAACTAGCGGGAACCAAGAGACCCAGTACTTC	CASSLTSGNQETQYF
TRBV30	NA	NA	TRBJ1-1	TGTGCCTGGAGTGGAGTATACTTGAACACTGAAGCTTTCTTT	CAWSGVYLNTEAFF
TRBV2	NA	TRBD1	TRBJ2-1	TGTGCCAGCAGTGTGGGACAGGGGCTTAACAATGAGCAGTTCTTC	CASSVGQGLNNEQFF
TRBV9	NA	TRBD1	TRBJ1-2	TGTGCCAGCAGCCGGACGACAGGGGACCTCTATGGCTACACCTTC	CASSRTTGDLYGYTF
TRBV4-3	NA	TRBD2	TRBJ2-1	TGCGCCAGCAGCCAAGATGTCGGGGGGGCCTACAATGAGCAGTTCTTC	CASSQDVGGAYNEQFF
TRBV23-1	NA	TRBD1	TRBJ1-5	TGCGCCAGCAGTCAATCCCGATCACAGGGGCCTAGCAATCAGCCCCAGCATTTT	CASSQSRSQGPSNQPQHF
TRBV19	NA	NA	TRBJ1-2	TGTGCCAGTAGTATAGAAGGGGATGGCTACACCTTC	CASSIEGDGYTF
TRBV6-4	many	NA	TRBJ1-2	TGTGCCAGCAGTGAGGCGACGGAGCCAAACTATGGCTACACCTTC	CASSEATEPNYGYTF
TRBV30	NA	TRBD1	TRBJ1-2	TGTGCCTGGGCCCGATCGGGACAGCAGCATGGCTACACCTTC	CAWARSGQQHGYTF
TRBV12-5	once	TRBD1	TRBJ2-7	TGTGCTAGTGGTTTCTCCACCGGGACAGGGGGCTACGAGCAGTACTTC	CASGFSTGTGGYEQYF
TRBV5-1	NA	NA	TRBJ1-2	TGCGCCAGCAGCTTGGAGTCTGGGAATGGCTACACCTTC	CASSLESGNGYTF
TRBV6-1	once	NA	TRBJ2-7	TGTGCCAGCAGTGAGACGGTCAGCTCCTACGAGCAGTACTTC	CASSETVSSYEQYF
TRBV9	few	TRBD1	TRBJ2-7	TGTGCCAGCAGTGAAACCGGGACAGGCTACGAGCAGTACTTC	CASSETGTGYEQYF
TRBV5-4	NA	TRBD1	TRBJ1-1	TGTGCCAGCAGCTTGCCGGGACAGGCAGACACTGAAGCTTTCTTT	CASSLPGQADTEAFF
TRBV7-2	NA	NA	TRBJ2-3	TGTGCCAGCAGCCCAGGCAGGATCACAGATACGCAGTATTTT	CASSPGRITDTQYF
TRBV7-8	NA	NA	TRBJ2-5	TGTGCCAGCAGCTTAGTGGAGGCGCGGGAGACCCAGTACTTC	CASSLVEARETQYF
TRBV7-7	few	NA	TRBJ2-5	TGTGCTAGCAGCCAGGGCGCAGGGCAAGAGACCCAGTACTTC	CASSQGAGQETQYF
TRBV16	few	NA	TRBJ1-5	TGTGCCAGCAGCCAATCAGACAGGAATCAGCCCCAGCATTTT	CASSQSDRNQPQHF
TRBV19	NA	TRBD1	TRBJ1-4	TGTGCCAGTAAACCATCCCGGACAGGGGACAATGAAAAACTGTTTTTT	CASKPSRTGDNEKLFF
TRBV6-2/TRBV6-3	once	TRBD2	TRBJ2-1	TGTGCCAGCACCCCCATCGTGAAGGGGAGGGTCAATGAGCAGTTCTTC	CASTPIVKGRVNEQFF
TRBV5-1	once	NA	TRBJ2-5	TGCGCCAGCAGCTTGGGCCTATTCGCGGCAGAGACCCAGTACTTC	CASSLGLFAAETQYF
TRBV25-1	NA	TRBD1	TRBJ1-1	TGTGCCAGCAGTGAGAGGACAGGGTCGAACACTGAAGCTTTCTTT	CASSERTGSNTEAFF
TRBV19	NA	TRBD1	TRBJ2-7	TGTGCCAGTAGTATAGGTGGGACAGGGGGCTTCTACGAGCAGTACTTC	CASSIGGTGGFYEQYF
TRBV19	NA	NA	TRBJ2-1	TGTGCCAGTAGGGCTAATAAGTTCAGTGAGCAGTTCTTC	CASRANKFSEQFF
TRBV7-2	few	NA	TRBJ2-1	TGTGCCAGCAGCTTCCTAGGGATGGATGAGCAGTTCTTC	CASSFLGMDEQFF
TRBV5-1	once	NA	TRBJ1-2	TGCGCCAGCAGCTTGCAAACAGCTAACTATGGCTACACCTTC	CASSLQTANYGYTF
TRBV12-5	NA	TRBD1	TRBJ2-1	TGTGCTAGTGGTTGGGGGGACAGGGACGGGCAGTTCTTC	CASGWGDRDGQFF
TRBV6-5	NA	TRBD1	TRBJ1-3	TGTGCCAGCAGTCAACAGGGGGCCCTAAACACCATATATTTT	CASSQQGALNTIYF
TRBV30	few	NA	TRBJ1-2	TGTGCCTGGAGTGTAAACCAGCCGTTTATGGAGATCGGCTACACCTTC	CAWSVNQPFMEIGYTF
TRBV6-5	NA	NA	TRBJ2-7	TGTGCCAGCAGTTACTTTTTGGAGGGCGCGCGCCACGAGCAGTACTTC	CASSYFLEGARHEQYF
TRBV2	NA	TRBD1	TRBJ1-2	TGTGCCAGCAGCCGGGACAGCCTCCCGGTAGGTGGCTACACCTTC	CASSRDSLPVGGYTF
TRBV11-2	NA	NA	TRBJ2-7	TGTGCCAGCAGCCCGGGGGTGAGGACCCCAGACGAGCAGTACTTC	CASSPGVRTPDEQYF
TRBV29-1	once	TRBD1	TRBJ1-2	TGCGGAGACAGGGCCCTTGGTGGCTACACCTTC	CGDRALGGYTF
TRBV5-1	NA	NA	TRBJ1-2	TGCGCCAGCAGCTATGGAGGGGCCGCTAACTATGGCTACACCTTC	CASSYGGAANYGYTF
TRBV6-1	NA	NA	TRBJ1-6	TGTGCCAGCAGTGATCAGGGAGCGATCTCACCCCTCCACTTT	CASSDQGAISPLHF
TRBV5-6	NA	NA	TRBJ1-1	TGTGCCAGCGTCGGCAGGGGAAATACTGAAGCTTTCTTT	CASVGRGNTEAFF
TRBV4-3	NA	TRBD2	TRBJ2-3	TGCGCCAGCAGCCAAGAGAGGGCGGCGGGGGGCCGCATATCGACAGATACGCAGTATTTT	CASSQERAAGGRISTDTQYF
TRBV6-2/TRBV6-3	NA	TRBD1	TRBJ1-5	TGTGCCAGCAGTTACACAGGGGGCAATCAGCCCCAGCATTTT	CASSYTGGNQPQHF
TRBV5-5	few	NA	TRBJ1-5	TGTGCCAGCAGCCCGAGGGACTTACAGCCCCAGCATTTT	CASSPRDLQPQHF
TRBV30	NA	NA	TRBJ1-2	TGTGCCTGGAGCAGGGTTGGAGCTAACTATGGCTACACCTTC	CAWSRVGANYGYTF
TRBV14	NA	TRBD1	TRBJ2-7	TGTGCCAGCAGCCGACAAACCGGGACAGGTTACCACGAGCAGTACTTC	CASSRQTGTGYHEQYF
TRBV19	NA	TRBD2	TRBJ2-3	TGTGCCAGTAGGCTAGCGGGCCTCAGCACAGATACGCAGTATTTT	CASRLAGLSTDTQYF